This T cell receptor (beta chain) appears in the sequencing data of a study of Graves' ophthalmopathy and Graves' hyperthyroidism. Study-wide results and limits: Blood shared most expanded thyroid clonotypes above 0.001 frequency. With a specificity of just under 75% and a sensitivity of over 65%, the model predicted ophthalmopathy progression.

As concerns this clonotype: The antigen remains undetermined.

Excluded were patients with other autoimmune diseases, uncontrolled infections, pregnancy or lactation. The length of the CDR3 is 14 residues. V gave up 0 bases and J gave up 8 bases, with 10 bases separating them. CDR1 and CDR2 (germline): MGHDK, SYGVNS. For repertoire sequencing, the TCR beta CDR3 regions were amplified from RNA transcripts. HTBI primers were used in a first-round RT-PCR, which preceded a second-round multiplex PCR. TCRdb reanalysed the multiplex PCR reads using MiXCR and keeps one entry per CDR3 protein. The table includes some 1.1 million distinct CDR3 sequences, 36% detected once.

The receptor's source is an adult man with Graves' hyperthyroidism. The sample was peripheral blood or thyroid tissue (not recorded which). J is TRBJ1-4 and V is TRBV25-1; the D is unclear. The CDR3, as DNA: TGTGCCAGCAGTGAATATCACAGTTGGGAAAAACTGTTTTTT. As protein: CASSEYHSWEKLFF.